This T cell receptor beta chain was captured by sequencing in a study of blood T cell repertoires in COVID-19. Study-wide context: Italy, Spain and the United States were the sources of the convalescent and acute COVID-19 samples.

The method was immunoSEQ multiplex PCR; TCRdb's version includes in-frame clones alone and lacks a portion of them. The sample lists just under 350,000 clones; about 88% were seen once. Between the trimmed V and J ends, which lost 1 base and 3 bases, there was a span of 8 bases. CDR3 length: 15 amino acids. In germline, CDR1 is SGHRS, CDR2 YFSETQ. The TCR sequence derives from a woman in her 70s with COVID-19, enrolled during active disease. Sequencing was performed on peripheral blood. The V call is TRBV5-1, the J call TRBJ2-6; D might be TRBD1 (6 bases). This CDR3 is CASSLQGYGANVLTF. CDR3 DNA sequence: TGCGCCAGCAGCTTGCAGGGGTATGGGGCCAACGTCCTGACTTTC.